Included here is one TCR beta chain sequence, with context. The CDR3 has 13 amino acids. V dropped 4 bases and J dropped 7; count of bases not matched to a gene: 7. CDR1 is SGDLS, CDR2 YYNGEE, per germline. These data are taken from a study of blood T cell repertoires in COVID-19. Study-wide background: There were acute and convalescent COVID-19 samples, and they came from the United States, Italy and Spain.

The method was immunoSEQ multiplex PCR; TCRdb's version includes in-frame clones alone and lacks a portion of them. The sample lists 150,000 or so clones, more than 60% seen once, with 1.9% in the top ten. Sequenced input: peripheral blood. This clonotype originated in a woman in her seventies with acute or convalescent COVID-19. The V and J genes are TRBV9 and TRBJ1-1; 7 nucleotides align to TRBD1. The CDR3 spells CASSSTGASEAFF. Here the CDR3 DNA reads TGTGCCAGCAGCTCCACAGGGGCGAGTGAAGCTTTCTTT.